Presented here are 2 T cell receptor beta chains from one specimen sequenced in a study of cytotoxic CD8 clonotypes in ibrutinib-treated CLL. TCRdb keeps only in-frame clones here, not all; method: immunoSEQ multiplex PCR. This sample has tens of thousands of clones, with about 70% found just once. The sample was PBMCs, taken after 24 months of ibrutinib treatment. The receptors come from a human donor with chronic lymphocytic leukemia.

The V call is TRBV7-8, the J call TRBJ1-1; D not resolved. V was shortened by 0 bases and J by 6 bases, with 11 bases between the two germline ends. Germline CDR1 SGHVS, CDR2 FQNEAQ. CDR3 length equals 14 residues. In DNA form, the CDR3 reads TGTGCCAGCAGCTTAGCGCTGTTAAGGGCTGAAGCTTTCTTT. Amino acid sequence: CASSLALLRAEAFF.

This rearrangement joins TRBV5-1 to TRBJ2-7; TRBD1 agrees at 7 bases. This CDR3 is built from 14 residues. Germline-derived CDR1 and CDR2 are SGHRS and YFSETQ. The V gene end was trimmed by 4 bases and the J gene end by 0 bases; junction bases not matched to a gene: 4. The CDR3 here is CASSQGQSSYEQYF. DNA for the CDR3: TGCGCCAGCAGCCAGGGACAGAGCTCCTACGAGCAGTACTTC.